These 29 T cell receptor beta chains originate from one sample sequenced in a study of T cell repertoires in cytomegalovirus infection. TCRdb passed the reads through MiXCR, listing each CDR3 protein once. The sample records roughly 280,000 distinct CDR3 sequences, roughly 21% being singletons. These TCRs are of unknown antigen specificity. The starting material was cultured PBMCs, obtained from culture after CMV antigen stimulation. All receptors come from a human donor in good health (CMV status not recorded). Some clones in this sample may be carry-over from other donors' samples.

This clonotype was detected ten times or more. The chain recombines TRBV12-5 with TRBJ2-1; unclear D gene. The V end was cut by 6 bases, the J end by 12 bases, with 9 bases between. Germline V gene data show CDR1 as LGHNT and CDR2 as FRNRAP. CDR3 length equals 10 residues. The CDR3 spells CASGHSLQFF. The CDR3 DNA is TGTGCTAGTGGCCATAGCCTGCAGTTCTTC.

This clonotype came up many times. The rearrangement uses TRBV20-1 and TRBJ2-1; 9 positions match TRBD2. Germline CDR1 reads DFQATT; CDR2 reads SNEGSKA (reference sequence). The CDR3 sequence is 16 residues long. Losses at the gene ends were 3 bases for V and 3 bases for J; bases not matched to a gene: 9. CDR3 region: CSASPRLADNYNEQFF. The DNA for the CDR3 is TGCAGTGCTAGTCCAAGACTAGCGGATAACTACAATGAGCAGTTCTTC.

The chain has TRBV7-2 and TRBJ1-2; D not resolved. CDR1 and CDR2 (germline): SGHTA, FQGNSA. There are 12 residues in the CDR3. Trimming removed 4 bases from V and 7 bases from J, with 10 bases in between. CDR3 nucleotides: TGTGCCAGCAGCTCCCAGGACGTTGGCTACACCTTC. It translates to CASSSQDVGYTF.

The J gene is TRBJ2-1, the V gene TRBV28, with D perhaps TRBD1 (5 bases). The V and J ends lost 6 bases and 6 bases respectively, with 12 bases between them. The CDR3 is 13 residues long. Germline V gene sequence: CDR1 MDHEN, CDR2 SYDVKM. Here the CDR3 DNA reads TGTGCCAGCAGCCGACAGTTCCCCAATGAGCAGTTCTTC. Translated, it gives CASSRQFPNEQFF.

The chain carries TRBV12-3 or TRBV12-4 and TRBJ1-2; no reliable D call. This CDR3 contains 14 residues. Deletions cut 2 bases from V and 8 bases from J, with 15 bases between. The CDR3 region is CASSLIGVAGGYTF. CDR3 bases: TGTGCCAGCAGTTTAATTGGGGTAGCTGGCGGCTACACCTTC.

The rearrangement links TRBV7-2 to TRBJ1-5; D is perhaps TRBD1 (6 bases). Germline CDR1 reads SGHTA; CDR2 reads FQGNSA. V was pared by 1 base and J by 6 bases, with 10 bases between. The CDR3 sequence is 14 residues long. DNA for the CDR3: TGTGCCAGCAGCTTAGGAGGGGGAATTCAGCCCCAGCATTTT. Protein sequence: CASSLGGGIQPQHF.

The rearrangement joins TRBV12-3 or TRBV12-4 to TRBJ2-3; 9 bases map to TRBD2. The V and J ends lost 3 bases and 3 bases, in that order; junction bases with no gene match: 19. The CDR3 extends over 20 amino acids. CDR3 nucleotides: TGTGCCAGCAGTTTTATAACGGCTGCGGGAGGGCTGTGGGCGACAGATACGCAGTATTTT. Translated, it gives CASSFITAAGGLWATDTQYF.

The CDR3 DNA follows: TGTGCCAGCAGACGGCCTAGCGGCGAGCAGTTCTTC. Translating it yields CASRRPSGEQFF. The chain is built from TRBV6-2 or TRBV6-3 and TRBJ2-1; TRBD2 matches 7 bases. Trimming cost V 6 bases and J 10 bases; bases outside gene matches: 6. Germline V gene lookup returns CDR1 MNHEY and CDR2 SVGEGT. This CDR3 is 12 amino acids long.

This clonotype was seen at least ten times. The chain combines TRBV19 with TRBJ2-1; possibly TRBD2 for D (6 bases). Deletions cut 7 bases from V and 4 bases from J, with 20 bases between. CDR3 length: 16 amino acids. Germline V gene lookup returns CDR1 LNHDA and CDR2 SQIVND (reference sequence). The CDR3 spells CASTLSVWEEYNEQFF. CDR3 DNA sequence: TGTGCCAGTACCCTATCCGTGTGGGAGGAGTACAATGAGCAGTTCTTC.

This chain connects TRBV28 to TRBJ2-7; 9 positions agree with TRBD1. Germline trimming cut 2 bases from V and 1 base from J; bases unmatched to any gene: 3. The CDR3 sequence is 15 residues long. Germline assignment: CDR1 MDHEN and CDR2 SYDVKM. The CDR3 sequence: CASSLAGTGSYEQYF. In DNA form, the CDR3 reads TGTGCCAGCAGTTTAGCCGGGACAGGGTCCTACGAGCAGTACTTC.

The chain couples TRBV11-2 to TRBJ2-5; 12 bases align to TRBD1. Germline loops: CDR1 SGHAT, CDR2 FQNNGV. V lost 1 base, J lost 4 bases, and 1 base stayed unmatched. The CDR3 is made up of 15 amino acids. This CDR3 reads CASSLGDRGRETQYF. The CDR3 DNA sequence: TGTGCCAGCAGCTTAGGGGACAGGGGGCGAGAGACCCAGTACTTC.

In its sample, this clonotype was seen a few times. V and J are TRBV11-2 and TRBJ1-1, with D unresolved. With 5 bases removed from V and 12 bases from J, the gap between germline ends came to 16 bases. CDR1 is SGHAT, CDR2 FQNNGV, per germline. The CDR3 spans 12 residues. The DNA of the CDR3 is TGTGCCAGCAGCCCGTGGGAGGGATCAACTTTCTTT. Protein product: CASSPWEGSTFF. Filled out from reference TRBV11-2 and TRBJ1-1, the complete variable domain reads EAGVAQSPRYKIIEKRQSVAFWCNPISGHATLYWYQQILGQGPKLLIQFQNNGVVDDSQLPKDRFSAERLKGVDSTLKIQPAKLEDSAVYLCASSPWEGSTFFGQGTRLTVV.

The chain links TRBV29-1 to TRBJ1-2; no firm D call. The germline V gene has CDR1 SQVTM and CDR2 ANQGSEA. V lost 1 base and J lost 3, with 6 bases in between. CDR3 size: 12 residues. CDR3 sequence: CSVEGLHYGYTF. CDR3 DNA sequence: TGCAGCGTTGAAGGCCTACACTATGGCTACACCTTC.

This clonotype has ten or more counts. The chain carries TRBV4-3 and TRBJ2-7; 9 nucleotides match TRBD2. The CDR3 has 15 residues. Germline-derived CDR1 and CDR2 are LGHNA and YSLEER. V gave up 1 base and J gave up 1 base; unmatched junction bases: 2. The CDR3 here is CASSQGTSESYEQYF. DNA of the CDR3: TGCGCCAGCAGCCAAGGGACTAGCGAATCCTACGAGCAGTACTTC.

This clonotype was seen once. The V gene is TRBV20-1, the J gene TRBJ2-5; 8 bases fit TRBD2. CDR1 is DFQATT, CDR2 SNEGSKA, per germline (reference sequence). CDR3 length equals 14 residues. With 6 bases clipped from V and 5 bases from J, the junction kept 11 bases outside the gene matches. CDR3 loop: CSAYPTGRGETQYF. In DNA form, the CDR3 reads TGCAGTGCCTATCCAACCGGGAGGGGTGAGACCCAGTACTTC.

This clonotype was recorded at least ten times. This chain connects TRBV28 to TRBJ2-1; the D is unclear. Germline V CDR1 and CDR2: MDHEN, SYDVKM. With 3 bases removed from V and 7 bases from J, the gap between germline ends came to 7 bases. This CDR3 region has 12 residues. CDR3 DNA: TGTGCCAGCAGTTTTGTGAGGAATGAGCAGTTCTTC. This encodes CASSFVRNEQFF.

The chain recombines TRBV10-3 with TRBJ1-4; D possibly corresponds to TRBD1 (6 bases). Trimming took off 2 bases at V and 1 base at J, with 8 bases between the two ends. CDR3 size: 15 residues. Germline-derived CDR1 and CDR2 are ENHRY and SYGVKD. The DNA of the CDR3 is TGTGCCATCAGTGAGGGACAGCTAACTAATGAAAAACTGTTTTTT. Translation gives CAISEGQLTNEKLFF.

This chain uses TRBV7-2 with TRBJ2-1; 9 positions agree with TRBD2. Trimming at V came to 3 bases and at J to 8 bases, leaving 8 bases not matched to a gene. Per germline, CDR1 SGHTA and CDR2 FQGNSA. This CDR3 has 15 amino acids. CDR3 DNA sequence: TGTGCCAGCAGCTTTTCTAGCGGGAAGGCCCATGAGCAGTTCTTC. Its protein product is CASSFSSGKAHEQFF.

This clonotype has a count of ten or more. The chain is built from TRBV5-6 and TRBJ2-1; 11 nucleotides align to TRBD2. This CDR3 has 16 residues. The V and J ends lost 4 bases and 5 bases, in that order; junction bases with no gene match: 8. Looked up from germline, CDR1 is SGHDT and CDR2 is YYEEEE. The CDR3: CASSRLLAGADNEQFF. The CDR3 bases are TGTGCCAGCAGCCGACTACTAGCGGGAGCCGACAATGAGCAGTTCTTC.

The chain recombines TRBV18 with TRBJ2-3, with a weak D call TRBD1 (5 bases). CDR1 and CDR2 from the germline V gene are KGHSH and LQKENI. V lost 1 base and J 3 bases, leaving 11 bases between the germline ends. This CDR3 contains 15 residues. The CDR3 loop is CASSPLSWTTDTQYF. The DNA for the CDR3 is TGTGCCAGCTCACCACTCAGCTGGACAACAGATACGCAGTATTTT.

In its sample, this clonotype was seen many times. This rearrangement joins TRBV7-2 to TRBJ2-7; D gene uncertain. Trimming shortened V by 2 bases and J by 2 bases, and 13 bases separated the two germline ends. The germline V gene encodes CDR1 SGHTA and CDR2 FQGNSA. This CDR3 spans 15 amino acids. CDR3 residues: CASSLYVDAAYEQYF. The CDR3 DNA follows: TGTGCCAGCAGCTTATACGTCGACGCCGCCTACGAGCAGTACTTC.

The table lists this clonotype with a few counts. The V and J genes are TRBV4-1 and TRBJ2-3, with 8 bases fitting TRBD2. V gave up 4 bases and J gave up 4 bases; unmatched junction bases: 4. Germline V lookup: CDR1 MGHRA, CDR2 YSYEKL. This CDR3 has 14 residues. CDR3 nucleotide sequence: TGCGCCAGCAGCCCGAGCGGGAGCGCAGATACGCAGTATTTT. It yields the protein CASSPSGSADTQYF.

In this sample, this clonotype turned up a few times. CDR3 in DNA: TGTGCCACCAGTGACTCTGGACGTTCTCCGGGCTACACCTTC. Protein: CATSDSGRSPGYTF. This chain uses TRBV24-1 with TRBJ1-2; D uncertain. CDR3 length: 14 amino acids. The germline V gene has CDR1 KGHDR and CDR2 SFDVKD. V was shortened by 4 bases and J by 8 bases, with 16 bases between the two germline ends.

In this sample, this clonotype turned up a few times. CDR3 protein: CATSDPSGTSITTKETQYF. The DNA of the CDR3 is TGTGCCACCAGTGATCCCTCCGGGACTAGTATCACAACGAAAGAGACCCAGTACTTC. The chain carries TRBV24-1 and TRBJ2-5; 8 positions match TRBD2. The CDR3 has 19 amino acids. Germline values: CDR1 KGHDR, CDR2 SFDVKD. The J segment lost 3 bases and the V segment lost 3 bases, leaving 17 bases of the junction unmatched.

This clonotype was seen a handful of times. The chain recombines TRBV11-3 with TRBJ1-1; 7 bases fit TRBD1. The CDR3 contains 12 residues. Germline trimming cut 5 bases from V and 10 bases from J; bases unmatched to any gene: 7. Germline loops: CDR1 SGHNT, CDR2 YENEEA. DNA for the CDR3: TGTGCCAGCAGCCACAGGGGTTCCAGAGCTTTCTTT. Amino acids: CASSHRGSRAFF.

The table lists this clonotype with a few counts. The chain has TRBV7-8 and TRBJ2-7; TRBD2 aligns across 13 bases. The ends lost 5 bases at V and 1 base at J; junction bases unmatched: 8. This CDR3 region has 17 residues. CDR1 and CDR2 from the germline V gene are SGHVS and FQNEAQ. CDR3 DNA: TGTGCCAGCAGCCCAACCCCGACTAGCGGGAGGTCCTACGAGCAGTACTTC. This codes for CASSPTPTSGRSYEQYF.

This clonotype has more than one count but fewer than ten. This sequence joins TRBV28 and TRBJ2-7, with TRBD2 identical over 9 bases. V lost 8 bases and J lost 2; bases outside the gene matches: 10. This CDR3 is built from 15 residues. Per germline, CDR1 MDHEN and CDR2 SYDVKM. CDR3 in DNA: TGTGCCAGCGCTGGCAGGACTAGCGATCCCTACGAGCAGTACTTC. Protein product: CASAGRTSDPYEQYF.

This clonotype appeared a few times. This sequence joins TRBV6-2 or TRBV6-3 and TRBJ2-2; D is possibly TRBD1 (6 bases). Between the trimmed V and J ends, which lost 7 bases and 4 bases, there was a span of 19 bases. The CDR3 extends over 16 amino acids. Germline V lookup: CDR1 MNHEY, CDR2 SVGEGT. CDR3 bases: TGTGCCAGCACTCTTGGGGGCGGAGCCCTCACCGGGGAGCTGTTTTTT. This sequence encodes CASTLGGGALTGELFF.

This clonotype appeared many times. The chain couples TRBV12-3 or TRBV12-4 to TRBJ2-1; 9 bases line up with TRBD2. The trim removed 2 bases at V and 7 bases at J, leaving 18 bases unmatched. The CDR3 extends over 19 amino acids. The CDR3 loop reads CASSLRASGEVGRRNEQFF. CDR3 DNA: TGTGCCAGCAGTTTAAGGGCTAGCGGGGAGGTAGGTCGGAGGAATGAGCAGTTCTTC.